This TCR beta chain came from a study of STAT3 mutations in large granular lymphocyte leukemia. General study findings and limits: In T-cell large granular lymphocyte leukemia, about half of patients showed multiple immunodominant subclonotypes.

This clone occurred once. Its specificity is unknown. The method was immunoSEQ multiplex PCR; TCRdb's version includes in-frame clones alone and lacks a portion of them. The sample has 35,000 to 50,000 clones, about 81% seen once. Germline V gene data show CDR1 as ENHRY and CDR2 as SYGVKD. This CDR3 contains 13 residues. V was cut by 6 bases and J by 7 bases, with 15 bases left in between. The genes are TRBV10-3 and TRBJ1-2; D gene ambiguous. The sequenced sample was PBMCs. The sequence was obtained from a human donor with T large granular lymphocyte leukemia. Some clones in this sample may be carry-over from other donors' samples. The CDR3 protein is CAIRGILLPGYTF. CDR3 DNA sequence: TGTGCCATCAGGGGGATCCTTCTGCCTGGCTACACCTTC.